What follows is one T cell receptor beta chain and its context. The antigen remains undetermined. From the germline J gene comes the end of the CDR3, since the read stops 3 residues before it. This specimen comes from a study of T cell clonality in common variable immunodeficiency. Study-level findings and limits: Authors noted CVID clonality's cause needs subpopulation repertoire sequencing. In common variable immunodeficiency, TCR beta chains reportedly carried fewer deletions and N-nucleotide insertions.

Sequencing was performed with immunoSEQ multiplex PCR; in TCRdb, only in-frame clones are kept and a portion is missing. This sample carries approximately 20,000 clones, none of them present only once. CDR1 and CDR2 from the germline V gene are MNHEY and SVGEGT. The CDR3 totals 14 residues. V was clipped by 5 bases and J by 8 bases; unmatched bases: 9. The rearrangement joins TRBV6-2 or TRBV6-3 to TRBJ2-3, with 8 bases aligning to TRBD2. The material sequenced was peripheral blood mononuclear cells. This receptor was taken from a human donor with common variable immunodeficiency. CDR3 amino acids: CASSHQLAEPTQYF. The CDR3 DNA, read in part, is TGTGCCAGCAGTCACCAACTAGCGGAACCTACG.